The 22 T cell receptor beta chains in this list originate from one sample, sequenced in a study of cytomegalovirus exposure and HLA in healthy donors. TCRdb keeps only in-frame clones here, not all; method: immunoSEQ multiplex PCR. Of 70,000 to 75,000 clones listed, roughly 94% are singletons. The sequencing sample was made of PBMCs. Every receptor here comes from a woman under 30 in good health and CMV-seropositive.

The genes are TRBV18 and TRBJ1-4; TRBD1 matches 8 bases. From germline, CDR1 is KGHSH and CDR2 LQKENI. The CDR3 is made up of 14 amino acids. Germline trimming cut 3 bases from V and 6 bases from J; bases unmatched to any gene: 3. CDR3 nucleotides: TGTGCCAGCTCACCCACAGGGGGAGATGAAAAACTGTTTTTT. Its translation is CASSPTGGDEKLFF.

This chain links TRBV7-9 with TRBJ2-3; D is possibly TRBD2 (6 bases). This CDR3 spans 14 amino acids. Germline V gives CDR1 SEHNR, CDR2 FQNEAQ (reference sequence). V gave up 4 bases and J gave up 5 bases, with 13 bases separating them. This CDR3 reads CASSSMTSIDTQYF. The CDR3 DNA is TGTGCCAGCAGCTCCATGACTAGTATAGATACGCAGTATTTT. Based on the CDR3 plus reference TRBV7-9 and TRBJ2-3, the full variable domain is DTGVSQNPRHKITKRGQNVTFRCDPISEHNRLYWYRQTLGQGPEFLTYFQNEAQLEKSRLLSDRFSAERPKGSFSTLEIQRTEQGDSAMYLCASSSMTSIDTQYFGPGTRLTVL.

This clone showed up just once. The chain is built from TRBV6-4 and TRBJ2-1; 10 bases match TRBD2. The germline V gene encodes CDR1 MRHNA and CDR2 SNTAGT. After removal of 8 bases from V and 6 bases from J, the junction contained 7 bases not matched to a gene. The CDR3 is 14 residues long. CDR3 region: CASSGTSDLNEQFF. The CDR3 DNA follows: TGTGCCAGCTCCGGGACTAGCGACCTCAATGAGCAGTTCTTC.

The V gene is TRBV6-5, the J gene TRBJ2-7, with TRBD2 matching over 12 bases. CDR3 length: 16 residues. Trimming removed 3 bases from V and 6 bases from J; junction bases left unmatched: 9. Germline CDR1 MNHEY, CDR2 SVGAGI. CDR3 DNA sequence: TGTGCCAGCAGTTATTCCCCTAGCGGGGGGGACGGCGAGCAGTACTTC. This sequence encodes CASSYSPSGGDGEQYF.

The J gene is TRBJ2-7, the V gene TRBV19; no reliable D call. CDR1 and CDR2 from the germline V gene are LNHDA and SQIVND (reference sequence). V was shortened by 3 bases and J by 5 bases, with 5 bases between the two germline ends. CDR3 length equals 11 residues. In DNA form, the CDR3 reads TGTGCCAGTAGTATGCGCCACGAGCAGTACTTC. Its translation is CASSMRHEQYF.

This chain links TRBV18 with TRBJ1-2; D uncertain. The CDR3 has 12 amino acids. Trimming took 0 bases from V and 6 from J, leaving 5 bases between them. Germline assignment: CDR1 KGHSH and CDR2 LQKENI. This CDR3 reads CASSPPRDGYTF. Written as DNA, the CDR3 is TGTGCCAGCTCACCACCCCGGGATGGCTACACCTTC. The full variable domain, completed using reference TRBV18 and TRBJ1-2, is NAGVMQNPRHLVRRRGQEARLRCSPMKGHSHVYWYRQLPEEGLKFMVYLQKENIIDESGMPKERFSAEFPKEGPSILRIQQVVRGDSAAYFCASSPPRDGYTFGSGTRLTVV.

This chain joins TRBV7-9 and TRBJ1-2; 7 bases map to TRBD1. V lost 7 bases to trimming and J lost 2 bases; unmatched junction nucleotides: 7. CDR3 length equals 14 residues. Germline CDR1 reads SEHNR; CDR2 reads FQNEAQ (reference sequence). The CDR3 DNA reads as TGTGCCAGCACCACGGACAGGTTGAACTATGGCTACACCTTC. Encoded protein: CASTTDRLNYGYTF.

The V gene is TRBV5-1, the J gene TRBJ1-1, with 10 positions matching TRBD1. The CDR3 is 16 amino acids. The V and J ends lost 6 bases and 0 bases, in that order; junction bases with no gene match: 8. Germline V gives CDR1 SGHRS, CDR2 YFSETQ. The CDR3 nucleotides read TGCGCCAGCACCAGGACAGGGGGATCAATGAACACTGAAGCTTTCTTT. It specifies CASTRTGGSMNTEAFF.

V and J are TRBV14 and TRBJ2-1; D is perhaps TRBD2 (6 bases). The CDR3 covers 18 residues. The germline V gene has CDR1 SGHDN and CDR2 FVKESK. Between the trimmed V and J ends, which lost 1 base and 4 bases, there was a span of 20 bases. CDR3 in amino acids: CASSQVGRFSGRYNEQFF. The CDR3 bases are TGTGCCAGCAGCCAAGTAGGAAGGTTTAGCGGAAGGTACAATGAGCAGTTCTTC.

This clone has more than one count but fewer than ten. The genes are TRBV19 and TRBJ2-1; D is uncertain. V shed 2 bases and J shed 3 bases, with 11 bases lying between them. Germline CDR1 LNHDA, CDR2 SQIVND (reference sequence). The CDR3 has 15 amino acids. CDR3 coding DNA: TGTGCCAGTAGTATAAGTCCGGAGAACTACAATGAGCAGTTCTTC. This encodes CASSISPENYNEQFF.

V gene TRBV29-1 combines with J gene TRBJ2-1; D may be TRBD1 (6 bases). Per germline, CDR1 SQVTM and CDR2 ANQGSEA. V lost 2 bases and J lost 4, with 15 bases in between. The CDR3 is 15 residues long. For the CDR3, the DNA is TGCAGCGTTGAACGTCGGGACACCGGTTACAATGAGCAGTTCTTC. This sequence encodes CSVERRDTGYNEQFF.

The CDR3 here is CASSGVSGVGNQETQYF. The CDR3, as DNA: TGTGCCAGCAGTGGTGTATCAGGGGTTGGGAACCAAGAGACCCAGTACTTC. This chain links TRBV25-1 with TRBJ2-5; the D gene is possibly TRBD1 (6 bases). Trimming cost V 4 bases and J 0 bases, with 18 bases left between them. The CDR3 has 17 residues. The V gene's germline CDR1 is MGHDK and CDR2 SYGVNS.

V gene TRBV7-9 combines with J gene TRBJ2-5; 9 bases map to TRBD2. Germline V gene lookup returns CDR1 SEHNR and CDR2 FQNEAQ (reference sequence). This CDR3 contains 15 residues. The V gene end was trimmed by 1 base and the J gene end by 4 bases; junction bases not matched to a gene: 4. The CDR3 region is CASSLELAGGETQYF. For the CDR3, the DNA is TGTGCCAGCAGCTTAGAACTAGCGGGCGGAGAGACCCAGTACTTC.

The V gene is TRBV5-6, the J gene TRBJ2-2, with D unresolved. The CDR3 is made up of 14 amino acids. Germline V gives CDR1 SGHDT, CDR2 YYEEEE. The V gene lost 0 bases and the J gene lost 1 base, with 4 bases spanning the gap. CDR3 residues: CASSLDWNTGELFF. The CDR3 nucleotides read TGTGCCAGCAGCTTGGACTGGAACACCGGGGAGCTGTTTTTT. The variable domain in full, with the rest retrieved from reference TRBV5-6 and TRBJ2-2, is DAGVTQSPTHLIKTRGQQVTLRCSPKSGHDTVSWYQQALGQGPQFIFQYYEEEERQRGNFPDRFSGHQFPNYSSELNVNALLLGDSALYLCASSLDWNTGELFFGEGSRLTVL.

This clone was counted once. This chain connects TRBV2 to TRBJ2-1; weak D call: TRBD2 (5 bases). The CDR3 has 14 amino acids. Deletions cut 3 bases from V and 8 bases from J, with 14 bases between. Germline V CDR1 and CDR2: SNHLY, FYNNEI. Written as DNA, the CDR3 is TGTGCCAGCAGTGACCCCAGAGCGGACGATGAGCAGTTCTTC. Protein sequence: CASSDPRADDEQFF.

The chain has TRBV2 and TRBJ1-1, with a possible D match to TRBD1 (6 bases). CDR1 and CDR2 from the germline V gene are SNHLY and FYNNEI. V was cut by 4 bases and J by 5 bases, with 11 bases left in between. CDR3 length: 13 amino acids. Written as DNA, the CDR3 is TGTGCCAGCAGTGGCCTGACAGGTACTGAAGCTTTCTTT. Encoded protein: CASSGLTGTEAFF.

This chain joins TRBV6-1 and TRBJ2-1; D may be TRBD2 (6 bases). V was cut by 2 bases and J by 6 bases, with 8 bases left in between. This CDR3 has 13 residues. CDR1 and CDR2 from the germline V gene are MNHNS and SASEGT. CDR3 loop: CASSESGVNEQFF. CDR3 sequence (DNA): TGTGCCAGCAGTGAATCGGGGGTCAATGAGCAGTTCTTC.

The V and J genes are TRBV25-1 and TRBJ2-7, with 8 bases identical to TRBD1. Trimming at V came to 8 bases and at J to 4 bases, leaving 7 bases not matched to a gene. The V gene's germline CDR1 is MGHDK and CDR2 SYGVNS. This CDR3 is built from 13 residues. The CDR3 sequence: CASGLTGVYEQYF. Here the CDR3 DNA reads TGTGCCAGCGGTCTGACAGGGGTTTACGAGCAGTACTTC.

This rearrangement joins TRBV5-4 to TRBJ2-3; TRBD2 is a possible D gene (6 bases). CDR3 size: 17 residues. Germline V CDR1 and CDR2: SGHNT, YYREEE (reference sequence). V was pared by 0 bases and J by 2 bases, with 16 bases between. CDR3 region: CASSLVAPSVPTDTQYF. The DNA of the CDR3 is TGTGCCAGCAGCTTGGTTGCGCCTAGCGTCCCCACAGATACGCAGTATTTT.

The rearrangement joins TRBV7-2 to TRBJ2-3; D is unclear. The ends were cut back, 1 base at V and 2 bases at J, with 13 bases in the middle. The CDR3 is 16 amino acids. Germline lookup yields CDR1 SGHTA and CDR2 FQGNSA. CDR3 residues: CASSLVWSSITDTQYF. The CDR3 DNA is TGTGCCAGCAGCTTAGTTTGGTCTAGTATCACAGATACGCAGTATTTT.

The CDR3 region has the DNA TGCGCCAGCAGTCCGGGACAGCCCACGGGTACGCAGTATTTT. Its translation: CASSPGQPTGTQYF. The chain uses TRBV10-1 and TRBJ2-3, with 7 bases aligning to TRBD1. The length of the CDR3 is 14 residues. V trimming: 5 bases; J trimming: 8 bases; junction bases outside the gene matches: 10. From germline, CDR1 is WNHNN and CDR2 SYGVQD (reference sequence).

In nucleotides, the CDR3 is TGTGCCAGCCGGATGGGGGGGGGCACAGATACGCAGTATTTT. Translated, it gives CASRMGGGTDTQYF. V and J are TRBV7-2 and TRBJ2-3; TRBD2 matches at 7 bases. The V and J ends lost 8 bases and 1 base, in that order; junction bases with no gene match: 6. Germline values: CDR1 SGHTA, CDR2 FQGNSA. The CDR3 extends over 14 amino acids.